The 32 T cell receptor beta chains reported below all come from one sample, sequenced in a study of blood T cell repertoires in COVID-19. Assay: immunoSEQ multiplex PCR; the TCRdb copy retains only in-frame clones and omits some. The repertoire holds about 400,000 clones, with around nine tenths as singletons. The sample comprised peripheral blood. These receptors all stem from a woman in her twenties or thirties with acute or convalescent COVID-19.

This chain connects TRBV11-2 to TRBJ1-1, with D perhaps TRBD1 (6 bases). The CDR3 consists of 15 residues. Germline CDR1 is SGHAT and CDR2 is FQNNGV. Between the trimmed V and J ends, which lost 4 bases and 2 bases, there was a span of 14 bases. The CDR3 DNA reads TGTGCCAGCAGCTCCCCCGGGACAATTAACACTGAAGCTTTCTTT. This translates into CASSSPGTINTEAFF. The full variable domain, rest sourced from reference TRBV11-2 and TRBJ1-1, is EAGVAQSPRYKIIEKRQSVAFWCNPISGHATLYWYQQILGQGPKLLIQFQNNGVVDDSQLPKDRFSAERLKGVDSTLKIQPAKLEDSAVYLCASSSPGTINTEAFFGQGTRLTVV.

V is TRBV5-5 and J is TRBJ2-3, with TRBD2 matching 10 bases. Germline V gene data show CDR1 as SGHKS and CDR2 as YYEKEE (reference sequence). This CDR3 region has 14 residues. V lost 3 bases and J lost 6; bases outside the gene matches: 4. CDR3 in amino acids: CASSSRTSGDTQYF. In DNA, the CDR3 is TGTGCCAGCAGCTCCCGGACTAGCGGCGATACGCAGTATTTT.

The rearrangement uses TRBV27 and TRBJ2-1; D remains unclear. Trimming removed 2 bases at V and 10 bases at J, with 6 bases between. The germline CDR1 and CDR2 sequences are MNHEY and SMNVEV (reference sequence). The CDR3 has 11 residues. In DNA form, the CDR3 reads TGTGCCAGCAGTTTACATCAGGAGCAGTTCTTC. It yields the protein CASSLHQEQFF.

The chain joins TRBV5-4 to TRBJ2-7, with 7 bases that match TRBD2. Trimming took 6 bases from V and 5 from J; bases not matched to a gene: 5. CDR1 and CDR2 from the germline V gene are SGHNT and YYREEE (reference sequence). The CDR3 runs to 12 residues. The CDR3 nucleotides are TGTGCCAGCACAAGCGGGAACGACGAGCAGTACTTC. Residues: CASTSGNDEQYF.

The genes are TRBV7-2 and TRBJ1-4; D is uncertain. The CDR3 loop spans 14 amino acids. V shed 4 bases and J shed 4 bases, with 10 bases lying between them. Germline CDR1 SGHTA, CDR2 FQGNSA. CDR3 bases: TGTGCCAGCAGCTCCCCCGGGGTTAATGAAAAACTGTTTTTT. It encodes CASSSPGVNEKLFF.

This clone appeared once. This chain joins TRBV4-1 and TRBJ2-5; 9 nucleotides line up with TRBD1. Germline-derived CDR1 and CDR2 are MGHRA and YSYEKL. CDR3 length: 12 amino acids. V gave up 7 bases and J gave up 5 bases; unmatched junction bases: 2. CDR3 sequence reads: CASTGQGETQYF. The CDR3 bases are TGCGCCAGCACGGGACAGGGTGAGACCCAGTACTTC.

The sample holds many counts of this clone. At the DNA level, this CDR3 is encoded by other sequences in the same sample as well. The chain employs TRBV5-4 and TRBJ1-6; 7 nucleotides agree with TRBD1. This CDR3 is 13 amino acids long. Germline CDR1 SGHNT, CDR2 YYREEE (reference sequence). The V segment lost 5 bases and the J segment 7 bases; nucleotides outside the gene matches: 3. CDR3 sequence reads: CASRRDSNSPLHF. The CDR3 DNA reads TGTGCCAGCAGACGGGACAGCAATTCACCCCTCCACTTT.

CDR3 DNA sequence: TGTGCCAGCAGCTTTAGGGGTTCACACACAGATACGCAGTATTTT. This gives the protein CASSFRGSHTDTQYF. V usage is TRBV11-2 and J usage is TRBJ2-3, with D possibly matching TRBD1 (5 bases). Germline loops: CDR1 SGHAT, CDR2 FQNNGV. The germline V and J ends were trimmed by 3 bases and 2 bases, with 12 bases remaining between them. The CDR3 covers 15 residues.

This clone was observed a single time. V and J are TRBV27 and TRBJ2-7, with TRBD1 matching over 7 bases. The CDR3 runs to 14 residues. V shed 7 bases, J shed 3 bases, and the junction held 9 bases outside the gene matches. Germline assignment: CDR1 MNHEY and CDR2 SMNVEV (reference sequence). CDR3 sequence: CASKRAGTVYEQYF. The CDR3 coding sequence is TGTGCCAGCAAACGAGCCGGGACAGTCTACGAGCAGTACTTC.

This clone was seen just once. The chain recombines TRBV18 with TRBJ1-2; 7 bases match TRBD1. The length of the CDR3 is 15 residues. Germline CDR1 reads KGHSH; CDR2 reads LQKENI. J was trimmed by 2 bases and V by 1 base; bases with no gene match: 4. For the CDR3, the DNA is TGTGCCAGCTCACCACAAAGACAGGGAAACTATGGCTACACCTTC. Its protein is CASSPQRQGNYGYTF.

This clone was picked up one time. The chain combines TRBV29-1 with TRBJ2-5, with TRBD1 matching over 8 bases. J gave up 5 bases and V 7 bases, and 6 bases lay outside the gene matches. The V gene's germline CDR1 is SQVTM and CDR2 ANQGSEA. This CDR3 is 12 amino acids long. The CDR3, as DNA: TGCAGCGCAGAGACAGGGGTGGAGACCCAGTACTTC. Its protein is CSAETGVETQYF.

The rearrangement links TRBV7-9 to TRBJ1-2; D unresolved. The V end was cut by 2 bases, the J end by 7 bases, with 5 bases between. This CDR3 comprises 11 residues. Germline values: CDR1 SEHNR, CDR2 FQNEAQ (reference sequence). The CDR3 bases are TGTGCCAGCAGCTTAACGGTTGGCTACACCTTC. It yields the protein CASSLTVGYTF.

V and J are TRBV12-3 or TRBV12-4 and TRBJ2-5; D remains ambiguous. V lost 3 bases to trimming and J lost 1 base, with 6 bases between them. CDR3 length: 13 amino acids. CDR3 nucleotide sequence: TGTGCCAGCAGTTTTTCCAGCCAAGAGACCCAGTACTTC. Translation gives CASSFSSQETQYF.

This clone was detected a few times. This chain joins TRBV11-3 and TRBJ2-2, with TRBD1 matching 8 bases. This CDR3 comprises 14 residues. After removal of 5 bases from V and 5 bases from J, the junction contained 4 bases not matched to a gene. Looked up from germline, CDR1 is SGHNT and CDR2 is YENEEA. DNA of the CDR3: TGTGCCAGCAGCACCACAGGGGGAACCGGGGAGCTGTTTTTT. Its protein is CASSTTGGTGELFF.

The chain is built from TRBV2 and TRBJ1-6, with 8 nucleotides matching TRBD1. Germline loops: CDR1 SNHLY, CDR2 FYNNEI. Losses at the gene ends were 4 bases for V and 4 bases for J; bases not matched to a gene: 0. CDR3 length equals 14 residues. CDR3 loop: CASSGQGYNSPLHF. Here the CDR3 DNA reads TGTGCCAGCAGTGGACAGGGGTATAATTCACCCCTCCACTTT. The full variable domain, rest sourced from reference TRBV2 and TRBJ1-6, is EPEVTQTPSHQVTQMGQEVILRCVPISNHLYFYWYRQILGQKVEFLVSFYNNEISEKSEIFDDQFSVERPDGSNFTLKIRSTKLEDSAMYFCASSGQGYNSPLHFGNGTRLTVT.

The chain carries TRBV28 and TRBJ2-5; 10 bases map to TRBD1. Germline CDR1 MDHEN, CDR2 SYDVKM. The CDR3 is 18 amino acids. V lost 5 bases and J lost 2; bases outside the gene matches: 14. The CDR3 DNA follows: TGTGCCAGCAGTCCCCGACAGGGGGCGACGCGGACACAAGAGACCCAGTACTTC. Translating gives CASSPRQGATRTQETQYF.

The chain couples TRBV27 to TRBJ2-1; D is uncertain. The CDR3 is 13 residues long. V lost 1 base to trimming and J lost 5 bases, with 6 bases between them. Germline V gene sequence: CDR1 MNHEY, CDR2 SMNVEV (reference sequence). The DNA for the CDR3 is TGTGCCAGCAGTTTATACCGGGACAATGAGCAGTTCTTC. It encodes CASSLYRDNEQFF.

The chain recombines TRBV29-1 with TRBJ2-3, with TRBD1 matching 8 bases. V was clipped by 1 base and J by 11 bases; unmatched bases: 5. This CDR3 is 12 amino acids long. Per germline, CDR1 SQVTM and CDR2 ANQGSEA. The chain's CDR3 is CSVEGGQGKQYF. In DNA form, the CDR3 reads TGCAGCGTTGAAGGAGGACAGGGAAAGCAGTATTTT.

J is TRBJ2-3 and V is TRBV19; D is perhaps TRBD2 (5 bases). Trimming pared 8 bases from V and 4 bases from J, leaving 13 bases between. Germline assignment: CDR1 LNHDA and CDR2 SQIVND (reference sequence). This CDR3 contains 13 residues. CDR3 bases: TGTGCCAGTGGCAACCGGGGAGCAGATACGCAGTATTTT. This sequence encodes CASGNRGADTQYF.

J is TRBJ2-2 and V is TRBV4-1; possible D gene TRBD2, 5 bases. The CDR3 is 17 residues long. The germline gives CDR1 MGHRA, CDR2 YSYEKL. V shed 3 bases and J shed 3 bases, with 17 bases lying between them. CDR3 amino acids: CASSHWGVPGDTGELFF. CDR3 sequence (DNA): TGCGCCAGCAGCCATTGGGGAGTTCCGGGTGACACCGGGGAGCTGTTTTTT.

The V gene is TRBV5-1, the J gene TRBJ2-2, with D perhaps matching TRBD2 (6 bases). Trimming pared 5 bases from V and 2 bases from J, leaving 10 bases between. Germline CDR1 SGHRS, CDR2 YFSETQ. This CDR3 spans 14 amino acids. The CDR3 here is CASRTGTNTGELFF. The CDR3 DNA sequence: TGCGCCAGCAGAACCGGGACTAACACCGGGGAGCTGTTTTTT.

The rearrangement joins TRBV2 to TRBJ1-1; a weak D match, TRBD1 (6 bases). Germline V gives CDR1 SNHLY, CDR2 FYNNEI. The V end lost 7 bases, the J end lost 1 base, and 16 bases lay between the germline ends. The CDR3 runs to 15 residues. The CDR3 loop is CASTSQGQQNTEAFF. The CDR3 DNA reads TGTGCCAGCACCTCTCAAGGACAGCAGAACACTGAAGCTTTCTTT.

The rearrangement joins TRBV14 to TRBJ2-2; TRBD2 agrees at 7 bases. Trimming removed 3 bases from V and 0 bases from J; junction bases left unmatched: 7. This CDR3 has 17 amino acids. Germline V lookup: CDR1 SGHDN, CDR2 FVKESK. The CDR3 reads CASSHSQRGPNTGELFF. The CDR3 DNA reads as TGTGCCAGCAGCCACAGTCAGCGGGGACCGAACACCGGGGAGCTGTTTTTT.

This chain connects TRBV10-3 to TRBJ2-2, with 8 bases identical to TRBD2. Germline V gene data show CDR1 as ENHRY and CDR2 as SYGVKD. Trimming at V came to 6 bases and at J to 4 bases, leaving 7 bases not matched to a gene. There are 15 residues in the CDR3. CDR3 DNA sequence: TGTGCCATCAGAACGGGGGGGCCGGGCACCGGGGAGCTGTTTTTT. As protein: CAIRTGGPGTGELFF.

This chain links TRBV5-5 with TRBJ1-5; no reliable D call. From germline, CDR1 is SGHKS and CDR2 YYEKEE (reference sequence). The CDR3 length is 14 residues. V lost 1 base and J 7 bases, leaving 12 bases between the germline ends. The chain's CDR3 is CASSLYRGKQPQHF. As DNA, the CDR3 is TGTGCCAGCAGCTTGTATCGGGGTAAGCAGCCCCAGCATTTT.

The chain carries TRBV7-6 and TRBJ1-1, with D unresolved. Germline loops: CDR1 SGHVS, CDR2 FNYEAQ. Trimming left V 3 bases short and J 2 bases short, with 7 bases between. CDR3 length: 13 amino acids. The CDR3 spells CASSFRVNTEAFF. The CDR3 region has the DNA TGTGCCAGCAGCTTTCGGGTTAACACTGAAGCTTTCTTT.

The chain employs TRBV5-4 and TRBJ1-1; a weak D match, TRBD1 (5 bases). Germline values: CDR1 SGHNT, CDR2 YYREEE (reference sequence). V gave up 4 bases and J gave up 4 bases, with 17 bases separating them. The CDR3 length is 15 residues. CDR3 amino acids: CASSPRQLAATEAFF. The CDR3, as DNA: TGTGCCAGCAGCCCTCGACAGCTCGCCGCCACTGAAGCTTTCTTT. Variable domain in full (rest from reference TRBV5-4 and TRBJ1-1): ETGVTQSPTHLIKTRGQQVTLRCSSQSGHNTVSWYQQALGQGPQFIFQYYREEENGRGNFPPRFSGLQFPNYSSELNVNALELDDSALYLCASSPRQLAATEAFFGQGTRLTVV.

This sequence joins TRBV2 and TRBJ2-3; maybe TRBD1 (6 bases). The V end was cut by 6 bases, the J end by 2 bases, with 12 bases between. CDR1 is SNHLY and CDR2 is FYNNEI in the germline V gene. This CDR3 is 14 amino acids long. The CDR3 region has the DNA TGTGCCAGCAGACAAGGGGGATCCACAGATACGCAGTATTTT. Encoded protein: CASRQGGSTDTQYF.

The CDR3 region is CASSETGQHNSPLHF. The CDR3 coding sequence is TGTGCCAGCAGTGAAACGGGTCAGCATAATTCACCCCTCCACTTT. The chain couples TRBV6-1 to TRBJ1-6; no reliable D call. This CDR3 is 15 amino acids long. Germline V CDR1 and CDR2: MNHNS, SASEGT. V dropped 2 bases and J dropped 5 bases, with 10 bases sitting between them.

This clone was seen a few times. The chain couples TRBV5-6 to TRBJ2-7; 7 bases fit TRBD1. The ends lost 5 bases at V and 2 bases at J; junction bases unmatched: 4. CDR3 length: 13 residues. CDR1 and CDR2 (germline): SGHDT, YYEEEE. The CDR3 DNA reads TGTGCCAGCAGTTCGGACAGGACCTACGAGCAGTACTTC. Its translation: CASSSDRTYEQYF.

The chain is built from TRBV28 and TRBJ1-3; D ambiguous. The CDR3 is made up of 13 amino acids. CDR1 is MDHEN and CDR2 is SYDVKM in the germline V gene. Deletions cut 6 bases from V and 2 bases from J, with 8 bases between. This CDR3 is CASSTPAGNTIYF. Here the CDR3 DNA reads TGTGCCAGCAGCACGCCAGCTGGAAACACCATATATTTT.

The V call is TRBV28, the J call TRBJ1-2, with TRBD1 matching over 10 bases. This CDR3 contains 18 residues. Germline assignment: CDR1 MDHEN and CDR2 SYDVKM. With 0 bases clipped from V and 7 bases from J, the junction kept 14 bases outside the gene matches. CDR3 amino acids: CASSLWSPTGGKTGGYTF. CDR3 in DNA: TGTGCCAGCAGTTTATGGAGCCCGACAGGGGGCAAAACCGGTGGCTACACCTTC.